A single sample is the source of the 20 T cell receptor beta chains below, sequenced in a study of cytomegalovirus exposure and HLA in healthy donors (dated by TCRdb to 2017 to 2019). The method behind the library was the immunoSEQ multiplex PCR assay. A mixture of 60 forward primers for TCR Vbeta segments and 13 reverse primers for TCR Jbeta segments was used in the multiplex PCR. TCRdb's version of the immuneACCESS table is confined to in-frame rearrangements and falls short of the full clone set. An unresolved V gene accounts for under half of the shortfall where checked; the remainder is of unknown origin. This sample gives 100,000 to 120,000 clones in total; about 64% of them show up just once. Over 6.5% of the sample rests with the top ten. Sequences were obtained from PBMCs. The receptors stem from a man aged 18 to 35 in good health and CMV-seropositive.

CDR3 sequence: CASTLGGALRNSPLHF. The CDR3 region has the DNA TGTGCCAGCACCCTAGGGGGGGCATTGCGGAATTCACCCCTCCACTTT. The chain carries TRBV27 and TRBJ1-6; possible D gene TRBD1, 6 bases. CDR3 length: 16 residues. V lost 7 bases, J lost 7 bases, and 20 bases lay in between. CDR1 is MNHEY, CDR2 SMNVEV, per germline (reference sequence).

The rearrangement links TRBV7-2 to TRBJ2-7, with D possibly matching TRBD1 (6 bases). V lost 1 base and J 4 bases, leaving 14 bases between the germline ends. CDR3 length: 15 amino acids. Per the germline V gene, CDR1 is SGHTA and CDR2 is FQGNSA. CDR3 nucleotides: TGTGCCAGCAGCTTAGACGCAGGGGCGCGTTACGAGCAGTACTTC. Residues: CASSLDAGARYEQYF.

V gene TRBV9 combines with J gene TRBJ2-7; 9 nucleotides match TRBD2. V lost 5 bases, J lost 6 bases, and 3 bases stayed unmatched. Germline-derived CDR1 and CDR2 are SGDLS and YYNGEE. The CDR3 sequence is 12 residues long. The CDR3 DNA is TGTGCCAGCAGACTAGCGGGTTGCGAGCAGTACGTC. Translated: CASRLAGCEQYV.

The chain couples TRBV7-6 to TRBJ1-3, with TRBD1 matching 10 bases. This CDR3 is 16 amino acids long. Germline CDR1 SGHVS, CDR2 FNYEAQ. Unmatched junction bases numbered 4, after V lost 5 bases and J lost 0 bases. The chain's CDR3 is CASSRGQGLSGNTIYF. In DNA form, the CDR3 reads TGTGCCAGCAGCCGGGGACAGGGGCTCTCTGGAAACACCATATATTTT.

The chain couples TRBV5-1 to TRBJ1-2; 8 nucleotides agree with TRBD1. This CDR3 has 14 amino acids. The germline gives CDR1 SGHRS, CDR2 YFSETQ. Losses at the gene ends were 4 bases for V and 13 bases for J; bases not matched to a gene: 15. The CDR3 spells CASSRDRRSYGSTF. The CDR3 region has the DNA TGCGCCAGCAGCCGGGACAGGCGCTCCTATGGCAGCACCTTC.

V gene TRBV18 combines with J gene TRBJ2-3; TRBD1 matches 7 bases. Trimming removed 3 bases from V and 5 bases from J; junction bases left unmatched: 5. Germline assignment: CDR1 KGHSH and CDR2 LQKENI. This CDR3 spans 14 amino acids. This CDR3 reads CASSPRDSLDTQYF. CDR3 DNA: TGTGCCAGCTCACCTCGGGACAGCCTAGATACGCAGTATTTT.

This chain uses TRBV6-5 with TRBJ1-6, with TRBD1 as a possible D gene (5 bases). V was cut by 8 bases and J by 11 bases, with 16 bases left in between. CDR1 MNHEY and CDR2 SVGAGI come from the germline V gene. This CDR3 spans 13 amino acids. The CDR3 DNA follows: TGTGCCAGCCAGAAGGGGCGGGGGGCACCCCTCCACTTT. It specifies CASQKGRGAPLHF.

This sequence joins TRBV5-6 and TRBJ2-3; 13 nucleotides match TRBD2. In germline, CDR1 is SGHDT, CDR2 YYEEEE. The CDR3 is 15 residues long. V trimming: 1 base; J trimming: 10 bases; junction bases outside the gene matches: 6. CDR3 sequence (DNA): TGTGCCAGCAGCTTGACTAGCGGGGGGGCCCGACCGCAGTATTTT. Encoded protein: CASSLTSGGARPQYF. The whole variable domain, filled in from reference TRBV5-6 and TRBJ2-3, reads DAGVTQSPTHLIKTRGQQVTLRCSPKSGHDTVSWYQQALGQGPQFIFQYYEEEERQRGNFPDRFSGHQFPNYSSELNVNALLLGDSALYLCASSLTSGGARPQYFGPGTRLTVL.

The chain carries TRBV5-4 and TRBJ2-3; TRBD2 matches at 8 bases. J lost 3 bases, V lost 5 bases, and 8 bases had no gene match. Germline lookup yields CDR1 SGHNT and CDR2 YYREEE (reference sequence). CDR3 size: 15 residues. The CDR3 reads CASRGGTRSTDTQYF. The CDR3 nucleotides read TGTGCCAGCAGGGGGGGGACTAGGTCGACAGATACGCAGTATTTT. Full variable domain (outside the CDR3, taken from reference TRBV5-4 and TRBJ2-3): ETGVTQSPTHLIKTRGQQVTLRCSSQSGHNTVSWYQQALGQGPQFIFQYYREEENGRGNFPPRFSGLQFPNYSSELNVNALELDDSALYLCASRGGTRSTDTQYFGPGTRLTVL.

The rearrangement joins TRBV29-1 to TRBJ2-1, with 11 nucleotides matching TRBD2. The germline V gene encodes CDR1 SQVTM and CDR2 ANQGSEA. The length of the CDR3 is 18 residues. Losses at the gene ends were 4 bases for V and 4 bases for J; bases not matched to a gene: 15. The CDR3 loop is CSVVSSGGADRRYNEQFF. DNA for the CDR3: TGCAGCGTTGTTAGTAGCGGGGGGGCCGATCGTAGGTACAATGAGCAGTTCTTC.

Here the CDR3 DNA reads TGTGCCAGCAGTTTCGGTGTGAGTTCACCCCTCCACTTT. Encoded protein: CASSFGVSSPLHF. This chain links TRBV27 with TRBJ1-6; D gene ambiguous. The germline V and J ends were trimmed by 3 bases and 9 bases, with 9 bases remaining between them. The CDR3 spans 13 residues. CDR1 and CDR2 from the germline V gene are MNHEY and SMNVEV (reference sequence).

CDR3 coding DNA: TGTGCCAGCAGCGAATCGGGGACAGTCAGAAACACCATATATTTT. Amino acid sequence: CASSESGTVRNTIYF. V is TRBV14 and J is TRBJ1-3, with TRBD1 matching 7 bases. CDR3 length equals 15 residues. Germline CDR1 is SGHDN and CDR2 is FVKESK. J lost 5 bases, V lost 5 bases, and 9 bases had no gene match.

The J gene is TRBJ1-2, the V gene TRBV7-8, with D possibly matching TRBD1 (6 bases). Looked up from germline, CDR1 is SGHVS and CDR2 is FQNEAQ. Trimming removed 6 bases at V and 6 bases at J, with 14 bases between. The CDR3 totals 13 residues. The CDR3 sequence is CASRRTELHGYTF. The CDR3 DNA reads TGTGCCAGCAGACGGACAGAGCTTCATGGCTACACCTTC. Full variable domain (remainder filled in from reference TRBV7-8 and TRBJ1-2): GAGVSQSPRYKVAKRGQDVALRCDPISGHVSLFWYQQALGQGPEFLTYFQNEAQLDKSGLPSDRFFAERPEGSVSTLKIQRTQQEDSAVYLCASRRTELHGYTFGSGTRLTVV.

This clone has a single count. The chain combines TRBV5-1 with TRBJ1-2; weak D call: TRBD1 (5 bases). In germline, CDR1 is SGHRS, CDR2 YFSETQ. The V gene lost 1 base and the J gene lost 7 bases, with 14 bases spanning the gap. The CDR3 consists of 14 residues. CDR3 sequence: CASSLIQGLSGYTF. The CDR3, as DNA: TGCGCCAGCAGCTTGATCCAGGGATTGAGTGGCTACACCTTC.

This sequence joins TRBV6-1 and TRBJ1-5, with 8 nucleotides matching TRBD1. The V gene's germline CDR1 is MNHNS and CDR2 SASEGT. The CDR3 runs 16 residues. The J segment lost 0 bases and the V segment lost 4 bases, leaving 5 bases of the junction unmatched. DNA for the CDR3: TGTGCCAGCAGTGTTTCAGGGGGCTATAGCAATCAGCCCCAGCATTTT. Translation: CASSVSGGYSNQPQHF.

The rearrangement joins TRBV7-9 to TRBJ1-5, with D possibly being TRBD1 (6 bases). Per the germline V gene, CDR1 is SEHNR and CDR2 is FQNEAQ (reference sequence). V gave up 1 base and J gave up 6 bases, with 16 bases separating them. The CDR3 is 16 amino acids. The CDR3 protein is CASSLGGGAAGQPQHF. In nucleotides, the CDR3 is TGTGCCAGCAGCTTAGGTGGGGGGGCTGCCGGTCAGCCCCAGCATTTT.

This chain uses TRBV9 with TRBJ2-3; 14 bases are a match to TRBD2. The CDR3 is made up of 17 amino acids. Per the germline V gene, CDR1 is SGDLS and CDR2 is YYNGEE. V was pared by 2 bases and J by 5 bases, with 7 bases of the junction left unmatched. Written as DNA, the CDR3 is TGTGCCAGCAGCGTGGGGACTAGCGGGGGTTTGGTAGATACGCAGTATTTT. Its translation is CASSVGTSGGLVDTQYF.

The chain carries TRBV6-5 and TRBJ1-2, with 8 nucleotides matching TRBD1. The V and J ends lost 4 bases and 0 bases, in that order; junction bases with no gene match: 7. Germline CDR1 MNHEY, CDR2 SVGAGI. This CDR3 has 16 amino acids. The CDR3 nucleotides are TGTGCCAGCAGTTTCGCCCAGGGGGCGACTAACTATGGCTACACCTTC. It codes for CASSFAQGATNYGYTF.

The chain uses TRBV28 and TRBJ1-5; 10 positions agree with TRBD1. The CDR3 spans 15 residues. Germline V gene sequence: CDR1 MDHEN, CDR2 SYDVKM. Trimming took 6 bases from V and 7 from J; bases not matched to a gene: 9. The DNA for the CDR3 is TGTGCCAGCAGCCATGGGACAGGGGAACGGCAGCCCCAGCATTTT. It encodes CASSHGTGERQPQHF.

This rearrangement joins TRBV5-1 to TRBJ2-3; TRBD1 matches at 9 bases. This CDR3 is built from 16 residues. Germline CDR1 and CDR2: SGHRS and YFSETQ. Trimming took 1 base from V and 4 from J; bases not matched to a gene: 7. DNA of the CDR3: TGCGCCAGCAGCTTGACGGGACAGGGAGTTGCAGATACGCAGTATTTT. It specifies CASSLTGQGVADTQYF.